This T cell receptor (beta chain) originates from a study of cytomegalovirus exposure and HLA in healthy donors. On this clone: Its specificity is not known.

The donors belonged to the roughly 110-subject validation cohort, separate from the approximately 670-subject first cohort. CDR1 and CDR2 (germline): SEHNR, FQNEAQ (reference sequence). The CDR3 consists of 13 residues. Trimming shortened V by 3 bases and J by 6 bases, and 12 bases separated the two germline ends. Profiled with immunoSEQ multiplex PCR; TCRdb holds only in-frame clones, not every one. Of 150,000 to 200,000 clones in the sample, roughly nine tenths are singletons; the top ten hold approximately 3%. Study conclusions and caveats: According to a subsequent analysis, TCR clusters identified in the first cohort showed a tendency to co-occur across the roughly 120 validation repertoires. Three chains linked to CMV were shown in vitro to be specific for CMV antigens. Reports described diagnosis of cytomegalovirus status by the classifier as highly specific and sensitive.

This clonotype originated in a woman between 18 and 29 years old in good health and CMV-seropositive. The chain has TRBV7-9 and TRBJ2-7; no reliable D call. The material sequenced was PBMCs. The CDR3 DNA is TGTGCCAGCAGCTTCCGGGTAGCTGGCGAGCAGTACTTC. It encodes CASSFRVAGEQYF.